Shown below are 25 T cell receptor beta chains from a single sample sequenced in a study of shared clonotypes between healthy human individuals. Sequencing used immunoSEQ multiplex PCR; TCRdb keeps in-frame clones, though not all of them. The sample consists of millions of clones, around nine tenths of them appearing once. The sample consisted of naive CD4+ T cells sorted from blood. Specified subset: CD45RA+ positively selected. The receptors shown here come from a man younger than 35 in good health.

The chain employs TRBV4-2 and TRBJ2-3; perhaps TRBD1 as D (5 bases). This CDR3 contains 15 residues. V lost 0 bases to trimming and J lost 0 bases, with 7 bases between them. Germline V gives CDR1 LGHNA, CDR2 YNFKEQ. The CDR3 here is CASSQEGVSTDTQYF. The CDR3 DNA reads as TGTGCCAGCAGCCAAGAAGGGGTAAGCACAGATACGCAGTATTTT.

The chain employs TRBV9 and TRBJ2-1; 9 bases fit TRBD2. The CDR3 has 15 residues. J lost 10 bases, V lost 0 bases, and 8 bases had no gene match. Germline loops: CDR1 SGDLS, CDR2 YYNGEE. CDR3 coding DNA: TGTGCCAGCAGCGTAGGAGGCGGGAGGGCCCCGGAGCAGTTCTTC. It encodes CASSVGGGRAPEQFF.

The CDR3, as DNA: TGTGCCAGCAGCCCCGGGACAGGGATCGGTAGAGCTTTCTTT. Protein sequence: CASSPGTGIGRAFF. J is TRBJ1-1 and V is TRBV11-2; 9 bases agree with TRBD1. Germline V gene lookup returns CDR1 SGHAT and CDR2 FQNNGV. The CDR3 covers 14 residues. V dropped 5 bases and J dropped 10; count of bases not matched to a gene: 11.

In DNA, the CDR3 is TGTGCCAGCAGTGAAGCGCTTAGGGGCCCTCTACAAGAGACCCAGTACTTC. It is translated as CASSEALRGPLQETQYF. The chain couples TRBV2 to TRBJ2-5, with D maybe TRBD1 (5 bases). CDR1 and CDR2 (germline): SNHLY, FYNNEI. There are 17 residues in the CDR3. V was shortened by 0 bases and J by 2 bases, with 16 bases between the two germline ends.

V is TRBV9 and J is TRBJ2-1; 9 positions agree with TRBD2. CDR1 and CDR2 from the germline V gene are SGDLS and YYNGEE. Trimming cost V 4 bases and J 2 bases; bases outside gene matches: 1. The CDR3 length is 14 residues. The CDR3 is CASSPSGTYNEQFF. Here the CDR3 DNA reads TGTGCCAGCAGCCCTAGCGGGACCTACAATGAGCAGTTCTTC. The full variable domain, with the rest looked up from reference TRBV9 and TRBJ2-1, is DSGVTQTPKHLITATGQRVTLRCSPRSGDLSVYWYQQSLDQGLQFLIQYYNGEERAKGNILERFSAQQFPDLHSELNLSSLELGDSALYFCASSPSGTYNEQFFGPGTRLTVL.

A word on this clone: One junction end does not reproduce the germline sequence, and a read error may be involved. The chain uses TRBV7-2 and TRBJ2-4; no definite D call. The CDR3 loop spans 13 amino acids. The germline CDR1 and CDR2 sequences are SGHTA and FQGNSA. CDR3 DNA sequence: TGTGCCAGCAGCTTAGAGGGCTATTCCTTAAAGAACTTC. Encoded protein: CASSLEGYSLKNF.

A word on this clone: This sample also contains other DNA sequences that code for the same CDR3. The chain carries TRBV4-1 and TRBJ1-4; 7 bases align to TRBD1. V shed 1 base and J 7 bases; nucleotides not matched to a gene: 3. The CDR3 loop spans 14 amino acids. The germline CDR1 and CDR2 sequences are MGHRA and YSYEKL. CDR3 residues: CASSQVQGGEKLFF. Here the CDR3 DNA reads TGCGCCAGCAGCCAAGTGCAGGGGGGTGAAAAACTGTTTTTT.

V is TRBV5-1 and J is TRBJ2-1; 7 bases fit TRBD2. Germline lookup yields CDR1 SGHRS and CDR2 YFSETQ. This CDR3 spans 14 amino acids. J was trimmed by 6 bases and V by 4 bases; bases with no gene match: 7. CDR3 sequence: CASSPETSSNEQFF. DNA of the CDR3: TGCGCCAGCAGCCCGGAGACTAGCTCCAATGAGCAGTTCTTC.

On this clone itself: Other DNA sequences in this specimen translate into the identical CDR3. V and J are TRBV7-2 and TRBJ2-5; the D call may be TRBD1 or TRBD2 (5 bases each). The germline V and J ends were trimmed by 3 bases and 5 bases, with 13 bases remaining between them. The CDR3 loop spans 14 amino acids. Germline CDR1 reads SGHTA; CDR2 reads FQGNSA. The CDR3 DNA reads as TGTGCCAGCAGCTTGGGTGGGGGTGTTGAGACCCAGTACTTC. This sequence encodes CASSLGGGVETQYF.

The V and J genes are TRBV7-3 and TRBJ1-6; possibly TRBD1 for D (5 bases). V dropped 4 bases and J dropped 6 bases, with 10 bases sitting between them. CDR3 size: 14 residues. Germline V CDR1 and CDR2: SGHTA, FQGTGA. The CDR3 DNA follows: TGTGCCAGCAGCTCCGGGACGGTTAATTCACCCCTCCACTTT. Encoded protein: CASSSGTVNSPLHF.

V and J are TRBV6-1 and TRBJ1-2; TRBD1 might be the D (5 bases). Deletions cut 11 bases from V and 6 bases from J, with 19 bases between. Germline V gene sequence: CDR1 MNHNS, CDR2 SASEGT. This CDR3 region has 13 residues. The CDR3 loop reads CASQGGLPHGYTF. Written as DNA, the CDR3 is TGTGCCTCCCAGGGAGGGCTACCCCATGGCTACACCTTC.

This clone has more than one count but fewer than ten. The J gene is TRBJ1-6, the V gene TRBV6-6; 10 positions match TRBD1. There are 14 residues in the CDR3. CDR1 and CDR2 (germline): MNHNY, SVGAGI (reference sequence). V trimming: 8 bases; J trimming: 6 bases; junction bases outside the gene matches: 4. CDR3 coding DNA: TGTGCCAGCGCCAGGGACAGGGGTAATTCACCCCTCCACTTT. It codes for CASARDRGNSPLHF.

Here the CDR3 reads CASSVHGEYGYTF. CDR3 nucleotide sequence: TGTGCCAGCAGCGTACACGGAGAATATGGCTACACCTTC. V usage is TRBV9 and J usage is TRBJ1-2; unclear D gene. Trimming left V 1 base short and J 5 bases short, with 9 bases between. Germline V lookup: CDR1 SGDLS, CDR2 YYNGEE. The CDR3 consists of 13 residues. Based on the CDR3 plus reference TRBV9 and TRBJ1-2, the full variable domain is DSGVTQTPKHLITATGQRVTLRCSPRSGDLSVYWYQQSLDQGLQFLIQYYNGEERAKGNILERFSAQQFPDLHSELNLSSLELGDSALYFCASSVHGEYGYTFGSGTRLTVV.

The chain joins TRBV25-1 to TRBJ2-5, with 9 bases matching TRBD2. The CDR3 has 15 amino acids. J lost 5 bases, V lost 3 bases, and 7 bases had no gene match. Germline CDR1 and CDR2: MGHDK and SYGVNS. Here the CDR3 DNA reads TGTGCCAGCAGTGATTTAGCGGGAGTTGTGGAGACCCAGTACTTC. It encodes CASSDLAGVVETQYF.

The rearrangement links TRBV7-9 to TRBJ1-2; D is unclear. The germline gives CDR1 SEHNR, CDR2 FQNEAQ (reference sequence). Trimming cost V 0 bases and J 8 bases, with 10 bases left between them. The CDR3 is made up of 13 amino acids. The CDR3, as DNA: TGTGCCAGCAGCTTAGCAGGGTCAGACGGCTACACCTTC. The encoded protein is CASSLAGSDGYTF.

The rearrangement uses TRBV5-1 and TRBJ2-2, with 12 bases matching TRBD1. CDR3 length: 16 amino acids. The V segment lost 4 bases and the J segment 6 bases; nucleotides outside the gene matches: 7. The germline CDR1 and CDR2 sequences are SGHRS and YFSETQ. The CDR3 is CASSTGGTGGPGELFF. In DNA, the CDR3 is TGCGCCAGCAGCACCGGCGGGACAGGGGGCCCCGGGGAGCTGTTTTTT. Supplemented by reference TRBV5-1 and TRBJ2-2, the full variable domain reads KAGVTQTPRYLIKTRGQQVTLSCSPISGHRSVSWYQQTPGQGLQFLFEYFSETQRNKGNFPGRFSGRQFSNSRSEMNVSTLELGDSALYLCASSTGGTGGPGELFFGEGSRLTVL.

The chain uses TRBV7-9 and TRBJ1-3; D is uncertain. CDR1 is SEHNR, CDR2 FQNEAQ, per germline (reference sequence). V dropped 2 bases and J dropped 4 bases, with 21 bases sitting between them. The CDR3 has 18 amino acids. The CDR3 sequence is CASSLSDWYQREGNTIYF. Here the CDR3 DNA reads TGTGCCAGCAGCTTATCGGATTGGTATCAGAGGGAAGGAAACACCATATATTTT.

V is TRBV5-1 and J is TRBJ2-2, with unresolved D. Germline CDR1 and CDR2: SGHRS and YFSETQ. This CDR3 region has 13 residues. V lost 4 bases to trimming and J lost 3 bases, with 7 bases between them. The CDR3, as DNA: TGCGCCAGCAGCGAATCATACACCGGGGAGCTGTTTTTT. Protein: CASSESYTGELFF.

The V call is TRBV12-5, the J call TRBJ2-5; 16 bases match TRBD2. Per the germline V gene, CDR1 is LGHNT and CDR2 is FRNRAP. CDR3 length equals 21 residues. Trimming removed 0 bases from V and 5 bases from J; junction bases left unmatched: 15. CDR3 nucleotide sequence: TGTGCTAGTGGTTTGGTCAGCAAAGCCGGGACTAGCGGGAGGGCGGAGGAGACCCAGTACTTC. Translation gives CASGLVSKAGTSGRAEETQYF. The variable domain in full, with the rest retrieved from reference TRBV12-5 and TRBJ2-5, is DARVTQTPRHKVTEMGQEVTMRCQPILGHNTVFWYRQTMMQGLELLAYFRNRAPLDDSGMPKDRFSAEMPDATLATLKIQPSEPRDSAVYFCASGLVSKAGTSGRAEETQYFGPGTRLLVL.

The V gene is TRBV7-2, the J gene TRBJ2-1, with 9 bases aligning to TRBD2. V was pared by 5 bases and J by 4 bases, with 6 bases of the junction left unmatched. The CDR3 contains 15 residues. Germline assignment: CDR1 SGHTA and CDR2 FQGNSA. The DNA for the CDR3 is TGTGCCAGCAGCCGTCAGCGGGGGGCGTACAATGAGCAGTTCTTC. The encoded protein is CASSRQRGAYNEQFF.

The table lists this clone with a count of one. CDR3 in amino acids: CASSTVNRGNNSPLHF. The CDR3 region has the DNA TGTGCCAGTAGTACCGTGAACAGGGGCAATAATTCACCCCTCCACTTT. The V and J genes are TRBV19 and TRBJ1-6; 7 bases map to TRBD1. The CDR3 spans 16 residues. J was trimmed by 5 bases and V by 4 bases; bases with no gene match: 8. Germline assignment: CDR1 LNHDA and CDR2 SQIVND (reference sequence).

The chain couples TRBV9 to TRBJ2-1, with 9 bases lining up with TRBD2. J was trimmed by 3 bases and V by 4 bases; bases with no gene match: 11. Germline V CDR1 and CDR2: SGDLS, YYNGEE. The CDR3 length is 17 residues. The CDR3 coding sequence is TGTGCCAGCAGCCCCAACTTGGCGGGAGGGCGCTACAATGAGCAGTTCTTC. Amino acid sequence: CASSPNLAGGRYNEQFF.

The rearrangement links TRBV5-1 to TRBJ1-1; tentative D call: TRBD1 (5 bases). CDR3 length: 14 amino acids. The germline V gene has CDR1 SGHRS and CDR2 YFSETQ. V lost 0 bases to trimming and J lost 3 bases, with 9 bases between them. The CDR3 coding sequence is TGCGCCAGCAGCTTGGACCAAGGGGACACTGAAGCTTTCTTT. This gives the protein CASSLDQGDTEAFF. Looking up the rest from reference TRBV5-1 and TRBJ1-1 gives the full variable domain: KAGVTQTPRYLIKTRGQQVTLSCSPISGHRSVSWYQQTPGQGLQFLFEYFSETQRNKGNFPGRFSGRQFSNSRSEMNVSTLELGDSALYLCASSLDQGDTEAFFGQGTRLTVV.

The rearrangement links TRBV27 to TRBJ1-2; 8 nucleotides line up with TRBD1. The CDR3 loop spans 15 amino acids. V shed 3 bases, J shed 7 bases, and the junction held 10 bases outside the gene matches. Germline CDR1 MNHEY, CDR2 SMNVEV (reference sequence). CDR3 loop: CASSFSQGATGGYTF. CDR3 bases: TGTGCCAGCAGTTTTAGCCAGGGGGCGACGGGTGGCTACACCTTC.

The genes are TRBV2 and TRBJ1-6, with D perhaps matching TRBD1 (6 bases). Germline V gene lookup returns CDR1 SNHLY and CDR2 FYNNEI. The CDR3 has 16 amino acids. Trimming left V 4 bases short and J 7 bases short, with 17 bases between. In DNA, the CDR3 is TGTGCCAGCAGTGCGGACAGCCTCGGGGGGAATTCACCCCTCCACTTT. Its protein product is CASSADSLGGNSPLHF.